This TCR beta chain was documented in a study of prognosis after radiotherapy for stage I lung cancer. Germline V lookup: CDR1 KGHDR, CDR2 SFDVKD. This CDR3 has 13 residues. V lost 9 bases and J 4 bases, leaving 14 bases between the germline ends. Using two-round multiplex PCR, the authors amplified TCR beta CDR3 from genomic DNA. Primers specific to each TRBV and TRBJ gene drove first-round PCR. TCRdb reprocessed the multiplex PCR reads via MiXCR and lists one record per CDR3 protein. The sample consists of fewer than 25,000 distinct CDR3 sequences, around 37% of them appearing once. In its sample, this clonotype was seen a few times.

The sequences come from PBMCs, collected before or after stereotactic body radiation therapy (not recorded which). The source of this sequence is a donor over 45 with non-small cell lung cancer. The V call is TRBV24-1, the J call TRBJ1-2; tentative D call: TRBD1 (5 bases). CDR3 nucleotides: TGTGCCACCGGGGCCTTAGGAATCTATGGCTACACCTTC. Residues: CATGALGIYGYTF.